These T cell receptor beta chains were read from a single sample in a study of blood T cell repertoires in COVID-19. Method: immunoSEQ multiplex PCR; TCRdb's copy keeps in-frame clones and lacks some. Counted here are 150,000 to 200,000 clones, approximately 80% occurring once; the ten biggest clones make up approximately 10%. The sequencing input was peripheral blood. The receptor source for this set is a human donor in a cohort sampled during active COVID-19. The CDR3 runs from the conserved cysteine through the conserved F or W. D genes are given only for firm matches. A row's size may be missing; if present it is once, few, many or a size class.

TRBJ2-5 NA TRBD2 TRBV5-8 TGTGCCAGCAGCCCTCCGGGGGGGGGCCGGGAGACCCAGTACTTC CASSPPGGGRETQYF
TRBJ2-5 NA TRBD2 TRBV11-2 TGTGCCAGCAGCTCCTGGAGACTAGCGGGGGAGGAGACCCAGTACTTC CASSSWRLAGEETQYF
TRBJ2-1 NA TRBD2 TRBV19 TGTGCCAGTAGTATAGAACTAGCGGGCCTCTCCTACAATGAGCAGTTCTTC CASSIELAGLSYNEQFF
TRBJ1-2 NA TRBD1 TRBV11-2 TGTGCCAGCAGCGCTAACAGGGGAGGCTATGGCTACACCTTC CASSANRGGYGYTF
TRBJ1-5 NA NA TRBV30 TGTGCCTGGAGTGCCGTGAATCAGCCCCAGCATTTT CAWSAVNQPQHF
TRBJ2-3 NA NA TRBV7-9 TGTGCCAGCACCCTAGAAGGCAGTCCGGATACGCAGTATTTT CASTLEGSPDTQYF
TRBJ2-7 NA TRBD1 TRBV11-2 TGTGCCAGCAGCTTGCAGGGGGCGGCCCCTCTGGGCGAGCAGTACTTC CASSLQGAAPLGEQYF
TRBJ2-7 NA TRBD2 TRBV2 TGTGCCAGCAGCGCAGAGGGACTAGCGGCCTCCTACGAGCAGTACTTC CASSAEGLAASYEQYF
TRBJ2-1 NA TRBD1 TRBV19 TGTGCCAGTACCACCCGACAGGGTTACAATGAGCAGTTCTTC CASTTRQGYNEQFF
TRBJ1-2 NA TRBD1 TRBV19 TGTGCCAGTAGCCGGTCTTCGGCGTCAGGGGGACTTGGCTACACCTTC CASSRSSASGGLGYTF
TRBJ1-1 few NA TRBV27 TGTGCCAGACCGGAGCTGAACACTGAAGCTTTCTTT CARPELNTEAFF
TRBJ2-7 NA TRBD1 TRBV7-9 TGTGCCAGCAGCCTCCTCCTCCCGACAGGGGCAGGGGAGCAGTACTTC CASSLLLPTGAGEQYF
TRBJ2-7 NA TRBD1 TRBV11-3 TGTGCCAGCAGCCGAGAGACAGGGGGCACCTACGAGCAGTACTTC CASSRETGGTYEQYF
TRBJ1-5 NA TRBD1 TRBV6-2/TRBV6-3 TGTGCCAGCAGTTACCAGGGGGAGGTTCAGCCCCAGCATTTT CASSYQGEVQPQHF
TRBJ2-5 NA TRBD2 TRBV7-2 TGTGCCAGCACCCCGGGACTAGCGGGAGGAGAGACCCAGTACTTC CASTPGLAGGETQYF
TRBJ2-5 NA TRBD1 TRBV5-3 TGTGCCAGAAGCTACTGGGACAGCGAGCAAGAGACCCAGTACTTC CARSYWDSEQETQYF
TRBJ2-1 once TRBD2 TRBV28 TGTGCCAGCACCTTAGCGGGGGGCCTCAATGAGCAGTTCTTC CASTLAGGLNEQFF
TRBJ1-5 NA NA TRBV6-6 TGTGCCAGCAGCCTAACCGCAGGGGCGGGTCAGCCCCAGCATTTT CASSLTAGAGQPQHF
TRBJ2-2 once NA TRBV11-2 TGTGCCAGCAGCTTACGACAGGCTCCCGGGGAGCTGTTTTTT CASSLRQAPGELFF
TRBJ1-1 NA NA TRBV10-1 TGCGCCACCCGGGACACTGAAGCTTTCTTT CATRDTEAFF
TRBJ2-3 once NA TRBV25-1 TGTGCCAGCAGTTTTGGCCAGGCAGATACGCAGTATTTT CASSFGQADTQYF
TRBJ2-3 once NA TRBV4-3 TGCGCCAGCAGCCAAGAAGAGGGGGGGTCGGGAAGCACAGATACGCAGTATTTT CASSQEEGGSGSTDTQYF
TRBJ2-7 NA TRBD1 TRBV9 TGTGCCAGCAGCGTAGCCCCGGACAGGGGCGGGGAGCAGTACTTC CASSVAPDRGGEQYF
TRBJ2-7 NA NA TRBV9 TGTGCCAGCAGCGTAGGGTCGCGGGGTGCGGCGGACGAGCAGTACTTC CASSVGSRGAADEQYF
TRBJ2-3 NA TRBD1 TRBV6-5 TGTGCCAGCAGGTCCACAGGGGGCACAGATACGCAGTATTTT CASRSTGGTDTQYF
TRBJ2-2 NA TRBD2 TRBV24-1 TGTGCCACCAGTGATCCGCGAACTAGCGGGGTCACCGGGGAGCTGTTTTTT CATSDPRTSGVTGELFF
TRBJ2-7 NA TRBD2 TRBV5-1 TGCGCCAGCAGCCCCGGACTAGGTCTGCGCGTGTACGAGCAGTACTTC CASSPGLGLRVYEQYF
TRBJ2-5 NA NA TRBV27 TGTGCCAGCAGATCCCAGGACCAAGAGACCCAGTACTTC CASRSQDQETQYF
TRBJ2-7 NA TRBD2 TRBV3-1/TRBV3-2 TGTGCCAGCAGCCAAGGGAAGGCCACTGTAGCGGGGGGCTCCTACGAGCAGTACTTC CASSQGKATVAGGSYEQYF
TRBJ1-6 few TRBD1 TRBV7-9 TGTGCCAGCAGCCCGTCGGGACAGGGGGCTTCACCCCTCCACTTT CASSPSGQGASPLHF
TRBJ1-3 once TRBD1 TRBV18 TGTGCCAGCTCACCGCGCCCTACAGGGGGTACTGGAAACACCATATATTTT CASSPRPTGGTGNTIYF
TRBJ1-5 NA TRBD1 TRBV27 TGTGCCAGCAGTTCCCAGGACAGGGATTCTTCAGCCCAGCATTTT CASSSQDRDSSAQHF
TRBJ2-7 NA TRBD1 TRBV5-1 TGCGCCAGCAGCGGGACGGGACAGGGGGCTTACGAGCAGTACTTC CASSGTGQGAYEQYF
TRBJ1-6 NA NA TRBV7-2 TGTGCCAGCAAGGGACAACTAAATTCACCCCTCCACTTT CASKGQLNSPLHF
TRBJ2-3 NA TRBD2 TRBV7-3 TGTGCCAGCAGCTTACGGGACTTCAGCGGGAGGCCAGATACGCAGTATTTT CASSLRDFSGRPDTQYF
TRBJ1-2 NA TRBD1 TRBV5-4 TGTGCCAGCAGCCCGGACAGGGGAGAGATCTATGGCTACACCTTC CASSPDRGEIYGYTF
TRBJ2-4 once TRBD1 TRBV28 TGTGCCAGCAGTCCGGGACAGACGATAGCCAAGTTAATTAACATTCAGTACTTC CASSPGQTIAKLINIQYF
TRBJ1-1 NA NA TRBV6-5 TGTGCCAGCAGTTACAACCGGGAGAGGAGCACTGAAGCTTTCTTT CASSYNRERSTEAFF
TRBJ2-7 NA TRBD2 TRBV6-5 TGTGCCAGCAGTTACTCCTCTAGCGGGCCCTACGAGCAGTACTTC CASSYSSSGPYEQYF
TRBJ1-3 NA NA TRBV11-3 TGTGCCAGCAGTATGGGACATCTAACTGGAAACACCATATATTTT CASSMGHLTGNTIYF
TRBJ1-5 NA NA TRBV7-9 TGTGCCAGCAGCTTAGAGCCTCAGCCCCAGCATTTT CASSLEPQPQHF
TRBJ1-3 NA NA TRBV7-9 TGTGCCAGCAGCCCAAGGGGCTTTACAGGGAGCCCCGCAAACACCATATATTTT CASSPRGFTGSPANTIYF
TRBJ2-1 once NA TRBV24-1 TGTGCCACCAGTGATTTTGCGTCGGGTGAGCAGTTCTTC CATSDFASGEQFF
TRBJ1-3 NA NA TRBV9 TGTGCCAGCAGCGCCGGGGGGGAGTTCTCTGGAAACACCATATATTTT CASSAGGEFSGNTIYF
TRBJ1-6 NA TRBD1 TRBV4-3 TGCGCCAGCAGCCAGATGGGGACAGGGACTGATTCACCCCTCCACTTT CASSQMGTGTDSPLHF
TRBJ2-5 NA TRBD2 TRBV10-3 TGTGCCATCAGTGAGGGGACTAGCGGGAGTGAGACCCAGTACTTC CAISEGTSGSETQYF
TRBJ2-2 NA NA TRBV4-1 TGCGCCAGCAGCCAAGATAGGGGGGGCACAGGGTTGGGGACCGGGGAGCTGTTTTTT CASSQDRGGTGLGTGELFF
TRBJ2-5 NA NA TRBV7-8 TGTGCCAGCAGCTTAAACGGCGGGGTAGGGATTCAAGAGACCCAGTACTTC CASSLNGGVGIQETQYF
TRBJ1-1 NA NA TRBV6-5 TGTGCCAGCAGGGACATTAACCTGGGGGGGGAAGCTTTCTTT CASRDINLGGEAFF
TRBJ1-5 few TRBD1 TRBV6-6 TGTGCCAGCAGTTATGGGACAGTGGATGGGGCCCAGCATTTT CASSYGTVDGAQHF
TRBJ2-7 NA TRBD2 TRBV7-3 TGTGCCAGCAGCCTAGCTAGCGGGGGACGTTACGAGCAGTACTTC CASSLASGGRYEQYF
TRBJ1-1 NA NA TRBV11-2 TGTGCCAGCAGCTCAGGACAGCTAGCTTTCTTT CASSSGQLAFF